The 30 T cell receptor beta chains in this list originate from one sample, sequenced in a study of blood T cell repertoires in COVID-19. TCRdb keeps only in-frame clones here, not all; method: immunoSEQ multiplex PCR. The sample lists about 340,000 clones, around nine tenths seen once, with 7% to 7.5% in the top ten. The sample comprised peripheral blood. The receptors shown here come from a woman aged 55-70 years with COVID-19, enrolled during active disease.

The gene calls are TRBV30 and TRBJ1-1; D remains ambiguous. The V gene lost 2 bases and the J gene lost 2 bases, with 9 bases spanning the gap. CDR3 size: 13 residues. Germline CDR1 and CDR2: GTSNPN and SVGIG (reference sequence). CDR3 coding DNA: TGTGCCTGGAGTTCGGGTCGAAACACTGAAGCTTTCTTT. The encoded protein is CAWSSGRNTEAFF.

The rearrangement uses TRBV5-6 and TRBJ2-7; D not certain. V lost 0 bases to trimming and J lost 5 bases, with 15 bases between them. CDR1 is SGHDT and CDR2 is YYEEEE in the germline V gene. The length of the CDR3 is 15 residues. The CDR3 nucleotides read TGTGCCAGCAGCTTGGTGGGCCAGGCGAACCACGAGCAGTACTTC. It is translated as CASSLVGQANHEQYF.

Here the CDR3 DNA reads TGTGCCAGCAGTACGACACTCACTGAAGCTTTCTTT. Its protein product is CASSTTLTEAFF. The chain carries TRBV6-5 and TRBJ1-1, with D uncertain. Looked up from germline, CDR1 is MNHEY and CDR2 is SVGAGI. The length of the CDR3 is 12 residues. Trimming removed 5 bases at V and 4 bases at J, with 8 bases between.

In the case of this clone: This may be a read error, as it is one base from a much larger clone. This same CDR3 is encoded by further DNA sequences in the sample. The chain joins TRBV7-3 to TRBJ2-3, with TRBD1 matching 9 bases. CDR3 length equals 15 residues. V lost 2 bases, J lost 0 bases, and 0 bases stayed unmatched. CDR1 and CDR2 from the germline V gene are SGHTA and FQGTGA. In DNA, the CDR3 is TGTGCCAGCAGCTTAGACAGGGGGAGCACAGATACGCAGTATTTT. It translates to CASSLDRGSTDTQYF.

This chain connects TRBV4-1 to TRBJ2-3, with D unclear. Trimming pared 5 bases from V and 0 bases from J, leaving 12 bases between. The CDR3 is 15 residues long. Germline CDR1 MGHRA, CDR2 YSYEKL. DNA for the CDR3: TGCGCCAGCAGCGCAGTCGGGTTGAGCACAGATACGCAGTATTTT. This translates into CASSAVGLSTDTQYF.

The CDR3 region has the DNA TGCGCCAGCAGCCAAGGACAGCTAGAGACCCAGTACTTC. This sequence encodes CASSQGQLETQYF. The rearrangement links TRBV4-1 to TRBJ2-5; a weak D match, TRBD1 (5 bases). CDR3 length: 13 residues. V lost 1 base, J lost 4 bases, and 7 bases lay in between. In germline, CDR1 is MGHRA, CDR2 YSYEKL.

The CDR3 sequence: CASSPTPRRGGNEKLFF. Written as DNA, the CDR3 is TGCGCCAGCAGCCCAACTCCCAGACGAGGGGGTAATGAAAAACTGTTTTTT. This rearrangement joins TRBV4-1 to TRBJ1-4, with a tentative D call TRBD1 (6 bases). The germline V gene encodes CDR1 MGHRA and CDR2 YSYEKL. The CDR3 sequence is 17 residues long. V lost 4 bases, J lost 4 bases, and 19 bases lay in between.

The CDR3 protein is CATSPRTTGELFF. CDR3 nucleotide sequence: TGTGCCACCAGTCCCAGAACCACCGGGGAGCTGTTTTTT. The gene calls are TRBV24-1 and TRBJ2-2; D not resolved. The V and J ends lost 6 bases and 4 bases respectively, with 8 bases between them. The CDR3 extends over 13 amino acids. CDR1 and CDR2 (germline): KGHDR, SFDVKD.

J is TRBJ1-1 and V is TRBV27, with D perhaps matching TRBD1 (6 bases). CDR1 MNHEY and CDR2 SMNVEV come from the germline V gene (reference sequence). The ends were cut back, 5 bases at V and 0 bases at J, with 13 bases in the middle. The CDR3 spans 15 residues. CDR3 bases: TGTGCCAGCAGTCCCCCAGGGGCAATGAACACTGAAGCTTTCTTT. Its translation is CASSPPGAMNTEAFF.

The genes are TRBV4-2 and TRBJ2-5, with 8 nucleotides matching TRBD2. J was trimmed by 5 bases and V by 1 base; bases with no gene match: 3. The CDR3 extends over 14 amino acids. Germline CDR1 reads LGHNA; CDR2 reads YNFKEQ. The CDR3 here is CASSQVTGGETQYF. The CDR3 coding sequence is TGTGCCAGCAGCCAAGTAACGGGAGGGGAGACCCAGTACTTC.

V usage is TRBV3-1 (or the pseudogene TRBV3-2) and J usage is TRBJ1-2; the match to TRBD1 covers 10 bases. This CDR3 spans 16 amino acids. J was trimmed by 2 bases and V by 4 bases; bases with no gene match: 7. Germline V lookup: CDR1 LGHDT, CDR2 YNNKEL (reference sequence). The DNA of the CDR3 is TGTGCCAGCAGCCTACGGGACAGGGGCCCAAACTATGGCTACACCTTC. It codes for CASSLRDRGPNYGYTF.

Of note for this clone: A read error may account for a junction end that differs from germline. The gene calls are TRBV5-4 and TRBJ1-4; D ambiguous. The CDR3 is made up of 15 amino acids. Per the germline V gene, CDR1 is SGHNT and CDR2 is YYREEE (reference sequence). CDR3 residues: CASSLGGATNKKLFF. The CDR3 coding sequence is TGTGCCAGCAGCTTAGGAGGAGCAACTAATAAAAAACTGTTTTTT.

The chain is built from TRBV7-2 and TRBJ2-3; TRBD2 matches at 7 bases. Germline CDR1 reads SGHTA; CDR2 reads FQGNSA. Unmatched junction bases numbered 17, after V lost 1 base and J lost 10 bases. The CDR3 is made up of 17 amino acids. Written as DNA, the CDR3 is TGTGCCAGCAGCTTAGGCGGCGGGGGATTCTCCTTGAGTGCGCAGTATTTT. Its protein product is CASSLGGGGFSLSAQYF.

This clone was counted a single time. This sequence joins TRBV3-1 (or the pseudogene TRBV3-2) and TRBJ2-7; TRBD2 matches at 8 bases. The V gene's germline CDR1 is LGHDT and CDR2 YNNKEL (reference sequence). The CDR3 spans 15 residues. V was pared by 5 bases and J by 6 bases, with 12 bases of the junction left unmatched. The CDR3: CASSSTGGADCEQYF. CDR3 sequence (DNA): TGTGCCAGCAGCTCGACCGGGGGGGCGGATTGCGAGCAGTACTTC.

V gene TRBV10-3 combines with J gene TRBJ1-2; maybe TRBD1 (5 bases). Germline V gene sequence: CDR1 ENHRY, CDR2 SYGVKD. Trimming stripped 8 bases from V and 7 bases from J, with 17 bases between. The CDR3 runs 13 residues. CDR3 region: CAIAGNGVGGYTF. The CDR3 nucleotides read TGTGCCATCGCAGGGAACGGTGTAGGTGGCTACACCTTC.

The V and J genes are TRBV5-1 and TRBJ1-2; 11 bases are a match to TRBD1. This CDR3 has 15 residues. Germline values: CDR1 SGHRS, CDR2 YFSETQ. Losses at the gene ends were 3 bases for V and 7 bases for J; bases not matched to a gene: 8. In DNA, the CDR3 is TGCGCCAGCAGCTCGGAAGGGACAGGGGGAAGTGGCTACACCTTC. Translation: CASSSEGTGGSGYTF. Full variable domain (remainder filled in from reference TRBV5-1 and TRBJ1-2): KAGVTQTPRYLIKTRGQQVTLSCSPISGHRSVSWYQQTPGQGLQFLFEYFSETQRNKGNFPGRFSGRQFSNSRSEMNVSTLELGDSALYLCASSSEGTGGSGYTFGSGTRLTVV.

J is TRBJ2-3 and V is TRBV5-1; a possible D gene is TRBD2 (6 bases). The CDR3 runs to 15 residues. Trimming took 3 bases from V and 6 from J, leaving 17 bases between them. The germline CDR1 and CDR2 sequences are SGHRS and YFSETQ. CDR3 coding DNA: TGCGCCAGCAGCTCCGGGACTCTCCGAGGGGATACGCAGTATTTT. Translation gives CASSSGTLRGDTQYF.

The chain joins TRBV11-3 to TRBJ2-6; D call uncertain. Per germline, CDR1 SGHNT and CDR2 YENEEA. This CDR3 comprises 15 residues. V shed 5 bases and J shed 2 bases, with 10 bases lying between them. In DNA, the CDR3 is TGTGCCAGCAGCAAGAGTTTGGCTGGGGCCAACGTCCTGACTTTC. Translated, it gives CASSKSLAGANVLTF.

The chain employs TRBV30 and TRBJ1-2; a weak D match, TRBD1 (5 bases). The CDR3 spans 12 residues. Germline CDR1 and CDR2: GTSNPN and SVGIG (reference sequence). V gave up 0 bases and J gave up 7 bases, with 9 bases separating them. CDR3 DNA sequence: TGTGCCTGGAGTGTAGGGGTAGCTGGCTACACCTTC. This sequence encodes CAWSVGVAGYTF.

The chain employs TRBV24-1 and TRBJ2-1, with 7 bases lining up with TRBD2. Germline CDR1 is KGHDR and CDR2 is SFDVKD. The junction had 10 bases not matched to a gene; V was cut back by 5 bases and J by 7 bases. The CDR3 length is 15 residues. CDR3 protein: CATSASGAGSNEQFF. The CDR3 coding sequence is TGTGCCACCAGTGCCAGCGGGGCAGGTTCAAATGAGCAGTTCTTC.

This rearrangement joins TRBV18 to TRBJ1-4; D is possibly TRBD1 (6 bases). Trimming took 6 bases from V and 6 from J, leaving 17 bases between them. Germline values: CDR1 KGHSH, CDR2 LQKENI. The CDR3 is made up of 15 amino acids. In DNA form, the CDR3 reads TGTGCCAGCTCGCTGATGGGGGCCAAAGATGAAAAACTGTTTTTT. It encodes CASSLMGAKDEKLFF.

The chain has TRBV14 and TRBJ1-2; tentatively, D is TRBD1 (6 bases). Germline-derived CDR1 and CDR2 are SGHDN and FVKESK. V lost 4 bases and J 4 bases, leaving 7 bases between the germline ends. The CDR3 runs 12 residues. This CDR3 reads CASSPGVYGYTF. CDR3 DNA: TGTGCCAGCAGCCCAGGGGTCTATGGCTACACCTTC.

This clone was seen once. The chain carries TRBV28 and TRBJ1-4; D is possibly TRBD1 (5 bases). The V end was cut by 3 bases, the J end by 8 bases, with 16 bases between. The CDR3 runs 15 residues. Germline-derived CDR1 and CDR2 are MDHEN and SYDVKM. The DNA of the CDR3 is TGTGCCAGCAGTTTGGGAGGGACCTTTGGGGAAAAACTGTTTTTT. Its translation: CASSLGGTFGEKLFF.

V and J are TRBV30 and TRBJ2-1; 15 bases map to TRBD2. V lost 4 bases and J lost 7; bases outside the gene matches: 11. The CDR3 covers 17 residues. The V gene's germline CDR1 is GTSNPN and CDR2 SVGIG (reference sequence). The CDR3 nucleotides are TGTGCCTGGACCGTGATGAGGACTAGCGGGGGGGGTAATGAGCAGTTCTTC. Translated, it gives CAWTVMRTSGGGNEQFF. Based on the CDR3 plus reference TRBV30 and TRBJ2-1, the full variable domain is SQTIHQWPATLVQPVGSPLSLECTVEGTSNPNLYWYRQAAGRGLQLLFYSVGIGQISSEVPQNLSASRPQDRQFILSSKKLLLSDSGFYLCAWTVMRTSGGGNEQFFGPGTRLTVL.

The chain carries TRBV10-2 and TRBJ1-5, with a tentative D call TRBD1 (5 bases). The CDR3 has 14 amino acids. Trimming removed 0 bases from V and 4 bases from J, with 7 bases in between. Germline loops: CDR1 WSHSY, CDR2 SAAADI. The CDR3 nucleotides read TGCGCCAGCAGTGAGTCGGGGGGGAATCAGCCCCAGCATTTT. Translated, it gives CASSESGGNQPQHF.

The V gene is TRBV27, the J gene TRBJ2-1; 11 bases are a match to TRBD2. V shed 5 bases, J shed 3 bases, and the junction held 3 bases outside the gene matches. Germline-derived CDR1 and CDR2 are MNHEY and SMNVEV (reference sequence). This CDR3 contains 15 residues. This CDR3 is CASSHSGGVYNEQFF. CDR3 coding DNA: TGTGCCAGCAGTCATAGCGGGGGGGTCTACAATGAGCAGTTCTTC.

This sequence joins TRBV29-1 and TRBJ1-1; D perhaps matches TRBD1 (6 bases). The CDR3 has 16 amino acids. Looked up from germline, CDR1 is SQVTM and CDR2 is ANQGSEA. V lost 0 bases to trimming and J lost 0 bases, with 14 bases between them. The CDR3 is CSVEEVVDSMNTEAFF. The CDR3 nucleotides read TGCAGCGTTGAAGAGGTGGTGGACAGCATGAACACTGAAGCTTTCTTT.

The J gene is TRBJ2-5, the V gene TRBV7-2; the match to TRBD2 covers 14 bases. Germline CDR1 is SGHTA and CDR2 is FQGNSA. Germline trimming cut 4 bases from V and 5 bases from J; bases unmatched to any gene: 6. CDR3 length: 16 amino acids. The CDR3 nucleotides are TGTGCCAGCAGCTCGACTAGCGGGGGGGCAGGGGAGACCCAGTACTTC. Amino acids: CASSSTSGGAGETQYF.

The V gene is TRBV18, the J gene TRBJ2-1; 8 nucleotides align to TRBD1. This CDR3 is 14 amino acids long. V shed 5 bases, J shed 8 bases, and the junction held 8 bases outside the gene matches. Germline CDR1 KGHSH, CDR2 LQKENI. CDR3 sequence (DNA): TGTGCCAGCTCATCGGACAGGGATCTCGATGAGCAGTTCTTC. This gives the protein CASSSDRDLDEQFF.

The V call is TRBV7-7, the J call TRBJ2-3; D is uncertain. Germline V gene lookup returns CDR1 SSHAT and CDR2 FNYEAQ (reference sequence). V dropped 1 base and J dropped 0 bases, with 8 bases sitting between them. There are 15 residues in the CDR3. The CDR3: CASSLGGTSTDTQYF. As DNA, the CDR3 is TGTGCCAGCAGCTTAGGTGGTACTAGCACAGATACGCAGTATTTT.